Many counts were recorded for the clone carrying this T cell receptor beta chain. The antigen is not known. The trim removed 0 bases at V and 4 bases at J, leaving 8 bases unmatched. Germline V gene data show CDR1 as LGHNA and CDR2 as YNFKEQ. The CDR3 has 16 residues. Drawn from each donor were around 10 milliliters of peripheral blood. This sample is drawn from a study of blood T cells in healthy people across ages. It was with a sample-barcoded 5' primer and a J-beta primer mix that a second PCR of about 6 to 11 cycles was run. Tagging of each cDNA molecule was performed by a template-switch adaptor with 12 random nucleotides. TCRdb re-called the 5' RACE reads through MiXCR, storing one row per CDR3 protein. The sample includes 600,000 to 800,000 distinct CDR3 sequences, approximately 52% seen only once; the top ten take approximately 12%. Whole-study results and caveats: Across the age range, TCR beta diversity per million T cells fell in a roughly linear way.

Sequencing input: blood. This sequence joins TRBV4-2 and TRBJ2-5; TRBD2 aligns across 7 bases. The sequence was obtained from a woman older than 75 in good health. CDR3: CASSQDHGGLGETQYF. The CDR3 DNA is TGTGCCAGCAGCCAAGATCACGGGGGGTTGGGAGAGACCCAGTACTTC.